This paragraph covers one T cell receptor (beta chain) sequence. Tumor samples were obtained before definitive surgery or chemotherapy. Only in-frame clones appear in the TCRdb table, and some are missing; sequencing was by immunoSEQ multiplex PCR. This sample has around 2,000 clones; around 79% occur once, and the top ten carry approximately 14%. This entry belongs to a study of high-grade serous ovarian cancer treatment subgroups. This CDR3 comprises 18 residues. Looked up from germline, CDR1 is MGHRA and CDR2 is YSYEKL. V shed 0 bases, J shed 0 bases, and the junction held 6 bases outside the gene matches.

The chain joins TRBV4-1 to TRBJ2-1; 9 nucleotides match TRBD2. This sequence was found in a human donor with high-grade serous ovarian cancer. The sequencing sample was made of tumor tissue. CDR3 DNA: TGCGCCAGCAGCCAAGAACGACTAGCGGACTCCTCCTACAATGAGCAGTTCTTC. Amino acids: CASSQERLADSSYNEQFF.